Sequencing of this TCR beta chain was carried out in a study of OX40 agonist ivuxolimab in advanced cancers. In germline, CDR1 is SGDLS, CDR2 YYNGEE. The CDR3 loop spans 14 amino acids. Trimming pared 3 bases from V and 7 bases from J, leaving 14 bases between. The protocol was immunoSEQ multiplex PCR, while the TCRdb copy is restricted to in-frame clones and leaves out a portion. The repertoire has tens of thousands of clones, 65% to 90% of them found once; the top ten carry about 0.6%. This clone was recorded once. The source was CD4+ or CD8+ T cells sorted from blood, collected in a trial of the OX40 agonist ivuxolimab. The genes are TRBV9 and TRBJ1-5; D gene unclear. The TCR sequence derives from an adult with an advanced solid tumor such as melanoma, head and neck, liver or kidney cancer. The CDR3 bases are TGTGCCAGCAGCGGAAATTTCAATGGGCAGCCCCAGCATTTT. Translated, it gives CASSGNFNGQPQHF.